This T cell receptor beta chain appears in the sequencing data of a study of blood T cell repertoires in COVID-19. At the level of the study: Both acute and convalescent COVID-19 samples were obtained from the United States, Italy and Spain.

Profiled with immunoSEQ multiplex PCR; TCRdb holds only in-frame clones, not every one. Of 70,000 or so clones listed, 65% to 90% are singletons. Germline trimming cut 4 bases from V and 4 bases from J; bases unmatched to any gene: 5. The CDR3 has 13 residues. Per germline, CDR1 SGDLS and CDR2 YYNGEE. The TCR was taken from a woman in her fifties or sixties with acute or convalescent COVID-19. Sequencing was done on a sample of peripheral blood. The rearrangement links TRBV9 to TRBJ2-7; the match to TRBD2 covers 7 bases. The DNA for the CDR3 is TGTGCCAGCAGCACGAGGGAGGGGTACGAGCAGTACTTC. Protein product: CASSTREGYEQYF.